Below, 19 T cell receptor beta chains from the same sample are listed, as sequenced in a study of blood T cell repertoires in COVID-19 (TCRdb year 2020). Receptor amplification or capture employed the immunoSEQ multiplex PCR assay. What TCRdb holds here is the immuneACCESS table cut down to in-frame rearrangements. Part of the clones is not present; checked against another copy, under half of the missing clones reflect an unresolved V gene, and the others are unexplained. This sample gives about 330,000 clones in total; roughly 84% of them show up just once. The top ten clones comprise more than 1% of the sample. The sample consisted of PBMCs or T cells enriched from blood (not recorded which). These receptors were collected from a woman in her thirties who had recovered from COVID-19.

This clone was seen once. V is TRBV12-5 and J is TRBJ2-3, with D possibly being TRBD1 (5 bases). Germline assignment: CDR1 LGHNT and CDR2 FRNRAP. There are 15 residues in the CDR3. V shed 1 base and J shed 4 bases, with 12 bases lying between them. CDR3 in amino acids: CASGLAIPGPDTQYF. For the CDR3, the DNA is TGTGCTAGTGGTTTGGCGATTCCAGGGCCAGATACGCAGTATTTT.

J is TRBJ1-2 and V is TRBV2; possibly TRBD1 for D (6 bases). Trimming removed 2 bases from V and 6 bases from J, with 19 bases in between. The CDR3 extends over 16 amino acids. Germline-derived CDR1 and CDR2 are SNHLY and FYNNEI. CDR3 in amino acids: CASSERGTPPTNGYTF. CDR3 nucleotide sequence: TGTGCCAGCAGTGAAAGGGGGACACCCCCGACGAATGGCTACACCTTC.

The gene calls are TRBV24-1 and TRBJ1-2; D is perhaps TRBD1 (6 bases). The length of the CDR3 is 12 residues. Germline lookup yields CDR1 KGHDR and CDR2 SFDVKD. Trimming left V 7 bases short and J 4 bases short, with 9 bases between. The CDR3 bases are TGTGCCACCAGGGGACATCTCTATGGCTACACCTTC. Protein sequence: CATRGHLYGYTF.

This sequence joins TRBV29-1 and TRBJ2-7; a possible D gene is TRBD1 (5 bases). CDR3 size: 12 residues. Trimming removed 6 bases at V and 0 bases at J, with 9 bases between. Germline V lookup: CDR1 SQVTM, CDR2 ANQGSEA. Here the CDR3 DNA reads TGCAGCGTAAGGGGCGGCTCCTACGAGCAGTACTTC. This encodes CSVRGGSYEQYF.

Here the CDR3 reads CASRGQAQETQYF. CDR3 coding DNA: TGCGCCAGCAGGGGGCAAGCCCAAGAGACCCAGTACTTC. The chain has TRBV5-1 and TRBJ2-5, with D possibly TRBD1 on 5 matching bases. V lost 5 bases and J 1 base, leaving 9 bases between the germline ends. Germline assignment: CDR1 SGHRS and CDR2 YFSETQ. This CDR3 has 13 amino acids.

V and J are TRBV4-1 and TRBJ1-5; 12 bases map to TRBD1. The CDR3 consists of 20 residues. V dropped 0 bases and J dropped 1; count of bases not matched to a gene: 10. Germline V gene sequence: CDR1 MGHRA, CDR2 YSYEKL. CDR3 loop: CASSQDPAGTGGRSNQPQHF. Here the CDR3 DNA reads TGCGCCAGCAGCCAAGATCCCGCCGGGACAGGGGGCCGGAGCAATCAGCCCCAGCATTTT.

This chain connects TRBV6-1 to TRBJ2-6; D possibly corresponds to TRBD1 (6 bases). The CDR3 has 16 residues. In germline, CDR1 is MNHNS, CDR2 SASEGT. V was pared by 4 bases and J by 4 bases, with 14 bases between. The chain's CDR3 is CASSVGGPTGANVLTF. The CDR3 DNA follows: TGTGCCAGCAGTGTTGGGGGCCCAACCGGGGCCAACGTCCTGACTTTC.

The chain carries TRBV5-1 and TRBJ2-5; 7 bases align to TRBD1. The CDR3 totals 16 residues. With 0 bases clipped from V and 4 bases from J, the junction kept 9 bases outside the gene matches. Germline V lookup: CDR1 SGHRS, CDR2 YFSETQ. CDR3 sequence (DNA): TGCGCCAGCAGCTTGGGGTTACAGGGGAGAGGAGAGACCCAGTACTTC. Translating gives CASSLGLQGRGETQYF.

V and J are TRBV2 and TRBJ2-7, with a weak D call TRBD1 (6 bases). The CDR3 contains 15 residues. The germline V gene encodes CDR1 SNHLY and CDR2 FYNNEI. Trimming pared 1 base from V and 6 bases from J, leaving 16 bases between. CDR3 DNA sequence: TGTGCCAGCAGTGAAGGCGGCAGGGGAAGCGGCGAGCAGTACTTC. This translates into CASSEGGRGSGEQYF.

This chain connects TRBV6-2 or TRBV6-3 to TRBJ2-5; the match to TRBD2 covers 7 bases. V gave up 6 bases and J gave up 5 bases; unmatched junction bases: 9. This CDR3 region has 14 residues. Per the germline V gene, CDR1 is MNHEY and CDR2 is SVGEGT. As DNA, the CDR3 is TGTGCCAGCAGCCTGGGGAGGGCATGGGAGACCCAGTACTTC. Translated, it gives CASSLGRAWETQYF.

The chain couples TRBV2 to TRBJ1-6, with D tentatively TRBD1 (6 bases). Per germline, CDR1 SNHLY and CDR2 FYNNEI. V lost 1 base to trimming and J lost 2 bases, with 9 bases between them. The CDR3 is 16 amino acids. CDR3: CASSEGAGAYNSPLHF. The CDR3 bases are TGTGCCAGCAGTGAAGGGGCAGGGGCCTATAATTCACCCCTCCACTTT.

The V gene is TRBV18, the J gene TRBJ2-7; D remains ambiguous. This CDR3 contains 16 residues. The V and J ends lost 1 base and 1 base respectively, with 14 bases between them. Germline values: CDR1 KGHSH, CDR2 LQKENI. CDR3 sequence (DNA): TGTGCCAGCTCACCACTCCCGGGTGAGAGATCCTACGAGCAGTACTTC. As protein: CASSPLPGERSYEQYF.

The chain carries TRBV30 and TRBJ2-7; 11 nucleotides agree with TRBD1. This CDR3 has 13 residues. J lost 7 bases, V lost 5 bases, and 7 bases had no gene match. Germline V gives CDR1 GTSNPN, CDR2 SVGIG (reference sequence). The CDR3 bases are TGTGCCTGGGCGGGACAGGGGGTGGAGGAGCAGTACTTC. The encoded protein is CAWAGQGVEEQYF.

The chain carries TRBV27 and TRBJ1-6, with TRBD1 identical over 9 bases. Germline V gene lookup returns CDR1 MNHEY and CDR2 SMNVEV (reference sequence). V was pared by 5 bases and J by 11 bases, with 7 bases of the junction left unmatched. This CDR3 is built from 14 residues. In DNA form, the CDR3 reads TGTGCCAGCAGTCCGGGGACAGGGTATGCACCCCTCCACTTT. Translation: CASSPGTGYAPLHF.

V usage is TRBV11-2 and J usage is TRBJ2-3; 7 bases are a match to TRBD2. There are 13 residues in the CDR3. V lost 6 bases and J lost 1; bases outside the gene matches: 1. Germline V gene sequence: CDR1 SGHAT, CDR2 FQNNGV. CDR3 loop: CASSRGGTDTQYF. The CDR3 DNA sequence: TGTGCCAGCAGTCGGGGGGGCACAGATACGCAGTATTTT.

The rearrangement links TRBV10-3 to TRBJ1-2; D may be TRBD1 (5 bases). The CDR3 spans 14 residues. Germline lookup yields CDR1 ENHRY and CDR2 SYGVKD. The germline V and J ends were trimmed by 10 bases and 3 bases, with 18 bases remaining between them. Here the CDR3 reads CATADGGLYYGYTF. For the CDR3, the DNA is TGTGCCACCGCCGACGGGGGGTTGTACTATGGCTACACCTTC.

This clone was observed a handful of times. The V and J genes are TRBV2 and TRBJ1-6; D is ambiguous. V lost 6 bases and J 0 bases, leaving 27 bases between the germline ends. This CDR3 spans 21 amino acids. Germline V gives CDR1 SNHLY, CDR2 FYNNEI. The CDR3 nucleotides read TGTGCCAGCAGCCGCGGATACGCAGCCAACATTATTAGCTCCTATAATTCACCCCTCCACTTT. Its protein product is CASSRGYAANIISSYNSPLHF.

The chain couples TRBV5-1 to TRBJ2-2, with a possible D match to TRBD2 (6 bases). The CDR3 contains 15 residues. Germline V gene lookup returns CDR1 SGHRS and CDR2 YFSETQ. V lost 4 bases and J 2 bases, leaving 12 bases between the germline ends. As DNA, the CDR3 is TGCGCCAGCAGCAGCCGGGACTCTAACACCGGGGAGCTGTTTTTT. It codes for CASSSRDSNTGELFF.

This clone was seen more than once but under ten times. The V and J genes are TRBV25-1 and TRBJ2-3; possible D gene TRBD1, 5 bases. The V end lost 6 bases, the J end lost 4 bases, and 5 bases lay between the germline ends. There are 11 residues in the CDR3. Germline CDR1 and CDR2: MGHDK and SYGVNS. In DNA form, the CDR3 reads TGTGCCAGCAGAGGGGCAGATACGCAGTATTTT. Translated, it gives CASRGADTQYF.